This T cell receptor (beta chain) derives from a study of response to subunit inactivated influenza vaccine. Per germline, CDR1 SGHTA and CDR2 FQGNSA. J gave up 7 bases and V 8 bases, and 12 bases lay outside the gene matches. This CDR3 comprises 14 residues. Findings and limits, study-wide: The authors offered the suggestion that each seasonal influenza vaccination recruits few new T cells.

In TCRdb, the RT-PCR reads were re-called with MiXCR into one record per CDR3 protein. The sample gives 150,000 to 200,000 distinct CDR3 sequences, 9.5% to 15% of which show up once; 29% is in the top ten. This clonotype was found a few times. Its cognate antigen is unknown. Separately, the same data were catalogued under a study of T cells expressing NK-cell markers. That paper notes: For TCR beta, cDNA was produced by 5'RACE template switching with UMIs. Sorted CD3+CD56-NKG2C+, CD3+CD56+NKG2C- and CD3+CD56+NKG2C+ T cells were the source of the TCR beta repertoires. A range of about 1.0-8% of CD8+ T cells consisted of dominant NKG2C+ clonotypes in 5 to 7 donors. There were four donors in whom these clonotypes also led the CD3+CD56-NKG2C+ fraction.

The rearrangement uses TRBV7-2 and TRBJ2-7; 9 bases line up with TRBD2. This clonotype originated in a man aged 45-60 years who received an inactivated influenza vaccine. The specimen was CD8+ T cells sorted from PBMCs, collected 11 to 12 days after vaccination. CDR3 amino acids: CASRAGGALGEQYF. DNA for the CDR3: TGTGCCAGCCGCGCGGGAGGGGCGCTGGGGGAGCAGTACTTC.